These 29 T cell receptor beta chains were all obtained from the same sample, sequenced in a study of shared clonotypes between healthy human individuals. Sequencing used immunoSEQ multiplex PCR; TCRdb keeps in-frame clones, though not all of them. The data contain more than 2,000,000 clones, roughly 93% of them singletons. The material sequenced was naive CD4+ T cells from PBMCs. Indicated subset: CD45RA+ positively selected. Source of these receptors: a young man in good health. Some clones in this sample may be carry-over from other donors' samples.

Details on this clone: This CDR3 is also generated by other DNA sequences in the sample. The chain combines TRBV9 with TRBJ2-3, with 7 nucleotides matching TRBD2. The CDR3 is 16 residues long. The germline V gene has CDR1 SGDLS and CDR2 YYNGEE. Unmatched junction bases numbered 4, after V lost 0 bases and J lost 0 bases. The CDR3 region is CASSVGLAASTDTQYF. Written as DNA, the CDR3 is TGTGCCAGCAGCGTAGGCCTAGCGGCTAGCACAGATACGCAGTATTTT.

This chain links TRBV18 with TRBJ2-1, with 11 nucleotides matching TRBD1. Germline trimming cut 1 base from V and 6 bases from J; bases unmatched to any gene: 11. Germline assignment: CDR1 KGHSH and CDR2 LQKENI. The CDR3 covers 18 residues. The CDR3 DNA sequence: TGTGCCAGCTCACCACGGGACAGGGGGACTACGAAGGCCAATGAGCAGTTCTTC. It encodes CASSPRDRGTTKANEQFF.

This chain joins TRBV5-1 and TRBJ2-3; 8 positions agree with TRBD1. The CDR3 has 15 amino acids. Germline loops: CDR1 SGHRS, CDR2 YFSETQ. J was trimmed by 4 bases and V by 4 bases; bases with no gene match: 8. CDR3 in DNA: TGCGCCAGCAGCACACGGACAGGGAGCGCAGATACGCAGTATTTT. As protein: CASSTRTGSADTQYF.

Turning to this clone: Other DNA sequences in this specimen translate into the identical CDR3. The V and J genes are TRBV7-3 and TRBJ2-1, with D unresolved. Between the trimmed V and J ends, which lost 1 base and 0 bases, there was a span of 7 bases. Per germline, CDR1 SGHTA and CDR2 FQGTGA. This CDR3 is built from 15 residues. The CDR3 region is CASSLSGSSYNEQFF. CDR3 in DNA: TGTGCCAGCAGCTTAAGCGGTAGCTCCTACAATGAGCAGTTCTTC.

This sequence joins TRBV7-8 and TRBJ1-1; D is possibly TRBD1 (5 bases). Germline CDR1 reads SGHVS; CDR2 reads FQNEAQ. The CDR3 loop spans 16 amino acids. The V end lost 1 base, the J end lost 4 bases, and 16 bases lay between the germline ends. The CDR3, as DNA: TGTGCCAGCAGCTTAGGTGGGGCATTGATCGGCACTGAAGCTTTCTTT. Encoded protein: CASSLGGALIGTEAFF. The full variable domain, rest sourced from reference TRBV7-8 and TRBJ1-1, is GAGVSQSPRYKVAKRGQDVALRCDPISGHVSLFWYQQALGQGPEFLTYFQNEAQLDKSGLPSDRFFAERPEGSVSTLKIQRTQQEDSAVYLCASSLGGALIGTEAFFGQGTRLTVV.

This sequence joins TRBV7-9 and TRBJ1-2; a possible D gene is TRBD1 (5 bases). Deletions cut 3 bases from V and 2 bases from J, with 10 bases between. The CDR3 spans 14 residues. Germline V gene data show CDR1 as SEHNR and CDR2 as FQNEAQ (reference sequence). CDR3 sequence reads: CASSFSGTNYGYTF. The CDR3 coding sequence is TGTGCCAGCAGCTTTTCCGGGACCAACTATGGCTACACCTTC. The full variable domain, completed using reference TRBV7-9 and TRBJ1-2, is DTGVSQNPRHKITKRGQNVTFRCDPISEHNRLYWYRQTLGQGPEFLTYFQNEAQLEKSRLLSDRFSAERPKGSFSTLEIQRTEQGDSAMYLCASSFSGTNYGYTFGSGTRLTVV.

About this clone: The same CDR3 can be traced to other DNA sequences in this sample. J is TRBJ1-5 and V is TRBV28; tentatively, D is TRBD1 (6 bases). V lost 5 bases and J 2 bases, leaving 13 bases between the germline ends. This CDR3 is 15 amino acids long. In germline, CDR1 is MDHEN, CDR2 SYDVKM. For the CDR3, the DNA is TGTGCCAGCAGTCCATCATCAGGGGGCAATCAGCCCCAGCATTTT. Translation: CASSPSSGGNQPQHF.

This clone appeared a few times. The V call is TRBV7-9, the J call TRBJ1-2; no definite D call. CDR3 length: 15 residues. V lost 4 bases and J lost 2, with 14 bases in between. The germline V gene has CDR1 SEHNR and CDR2 FQNEAQ (reference sequence). CDR3 nucleotides: TGTGCCAGCAGCTCAAAACCGGGAGAGAACTATGGCTACACCTTC. Its translation is CASSSKPGENYGYTF.

The chain combines TRBV5-1 with TRBJ2-3, with 7 bases fitting TRBD2. V shed 4 bases, J shed 6 bases, and the junction held 11 bases outside the gene matches. This CDR3 comprises 15 residues. The germline gives CDR1 SGHRS, CDR2 YFSETQ. In DNA form, the CDR3 reads TGCGCCAGCAGCCTCGGTGAAGCCGGGGGGGATACGCAGTATTTT. Translated: CASSLGEAGGDTQYF.

The genes are TRBV7-2 and TRBJ2-5; TRBD1 might be the D (6 bases). Germline V gene sequence: CDR1 SGHTA, CDR2 FQGNSA. The V end lost 5 bases, the J end lost 1 base, and 20 bases lay between the germline ends. CDR3 size: 17 residues. CDR3 nucleotide sequence: TGTGCCAGCAGCCCGACTCTGAAACAGGGAACCCAAGAGACCCAGTACTTC. It specifies CASSPTLKQGTQETQYF. The whole variable domain, filled in from reference TRBV7-2 and TRBJ2-5, reads GAGVSQSPSNKVTEKGKDVELRCDPISGHTALYWYRQSLGQGLEFLIYFQGNSAPDKSGLPSDRFSAERTGGSVSTLTIQRTQQEDSAVYLCASSPTLKQGTQETQYFGPGTRLLVL.

The chain joins TRBV4-1 to TRBJ2-7; the D is unclear. Germline CDR1 MGHRA, CDR2 YSYEKL. This CDR3 comprises 13 residues. V was pared by 0 bases and J by 6 bases, with 9 bases between. CDR3 in amino acids: CASSQDSRREQYF. DNA for the CDR3: TGCGCCAGCAGCCAAGATTCCAGGCGCGAGCAGTACTTC.

The chain couples TRBV18 to TRBJ2-2; 8 bases fit TRBD1. This CDR3 region has 19 residues. The J segment lost 5 bases and the V segment lost 1 base, leaving 15 bases of the junction unmatched. Germline assignment: CDR1 KGHSH and CDR2 LQKENI. CDR3: CASSPQDRVTWTTTGELFF. As DNA, the CDR3 is TGTGCCAGCTCACCACAGGACAGGGTTACCTGGACCACAACCGGGGAGCTGTTTTTT.

This clone has ten or more counts. Different DNA sequences within this sample yield the same CDR3. The J gene is TRBJ1-1, the V gene TRBV11-3; possible D gene TRBD1, 5 bases. Trimming pared 1 base from V and 1 base from J, leaving 7 bases between. This CDR3 has 14 amino acids. CDR1 is SGHNT, CDR2 YENEEA, per germline. DNA for the CDR3: TGTGCCAGCAGCTTAGGAGGGACGAACACTGAAGCTTTCTTT. It encodes CASSLGGTNTEAFF.

CDR3 nucleotides: TGTGCCAGCAGTGATGTCCCATGGGGCACAGATACGCAGTATTTT. It encodes CASSDVPWGTDTQYF. The chain employs TRBV25-1 and TRBJ2-3; D is uncertain. Trimming pared 3 bases from V and 1 base from J, leaving 11 bases between. Germline CDR1 is MGHDK and CDR2 is SYGVNS. The CDR3 length is 15 residues.

This chain joins TRBV9 and TRBJ2-3; tentatively, D is TRBD1 (6 bases). Germline CDR1 is SGDLS and CDR2 is YYNGEE. The germline V and J ends were trimmed by 3 bases and 8 bases, with 13 bases remaining between them. There are 13 residues in the CDR3. The CDR3 sequence is CASSAKQGLTQYF. The CDR3 DNA reads as TGTGCCAGCAGCGCGAAACAGGGTCTTACGCAGTATTTT.

The chain is built from TRBV5-8 and TRBJ2-1; D is uncertain. From germline, CDR1 is SGHTS and CDR2 YDEGEE. Deletions cut 3 bases from V and 10 bases from J, with 2 bases between. The CDR3 has 9 residues. The CDR3 protein is CASSSEQFF. In DNA, the CDR3 is TGTGCCAGCAGCTCGGAGCAGTTCTTC. Variable domain in full (rest from reference TRBV5-8 and TRBJ2-1): EAGVTQSPTHLIKTRGQQATLRCSPISGHTSVYWYQQALGLGLQFLLWYDEGEERNRGNFPPRFSGRQFPNYSSELNVNALELEDSALYLCASSSEQFFGPGTRLTVL.

Notes on this clone: This same CDR3 is encoded by further DNA sequences in the sample. The rearrangement joins TRBV7-2 to TRBJ2-3; tentatively, D is TRBD1 (6 bases). The CDR3 has 14 residues. CDR1 and CDR2 from the germline V gene are SGHTA and FQGNSA. The V end was cut by 2 bases, the J end by 1 base, with 7 bases between. Here the CDR3 DNA reads TGTGCCAGCAGCTTATGGACAGGCACAGATACGCAGTATTTT. Protein sequence: CASSLWTGTDTQYF. Looking up the rest from reference TRBV7-2 and TRBJ2-3 gives the full variable domain: GAGVSQSPSNKVTEKGKDVELRCDPISGHTALYWYRQSLGQGLEFLIYFQGNSAPDKSGLPSDRFSAERTGGSVSTLTIQRTQQEDSAVYLCASSLWTGTDTQYFGPGTRLTVL.

The chain combines TRBV7-2 with TRBJ2-7; 9 bases line up with TRBD2. Trimming cost V 0 bases and J 4 bases; bases outside gene matches: 7. Germline CDR1 is SGHTA and CDR2 is FQGNSA. This CDR3 has 16 residues. The CDR3 DNA sequence: TGTGCCAGCAGCTTAGCCTCGACTAGCGGCCAATACGAGCAGTACTTC. Protein product: CASSLASTSGQYEQYF.

As to this clone: The same CDR3 also results from other DNA sequences found in this sample. CDR3 nucleotides: TGCAGCGTTGAAGACCGAACCCAGTACTTC. It specifies CSVEDRTQYF. V usage is TRBV29-1 and J usage is TRBJ2-5; the D is unclear. Trimming cost V 0 bases and J 8 bases, with 4 bases left between them. Germline loops: CDR1 SQVTM, CDR2 ANQGSEA. The CDR3 consists of 10 residues.

This chain connects TRBV7-9 to TRBJ2-2; D not certain. Germline CDR1 SEHNR, CDR2 FQNEAQ (reference sequence). The CDR3 has 15 residues. V dropped 0 bases and J dropped 7 bases, with 12 bases sitting between them. The DNA of the CDR3 is TGTGCCAGCAGCTTAGCGCTTGGATCCGGCGGGGAGCTGTTTTTT. Its protein product is CASSLALGSGGELFF.

About this clone itself: This sample includes further DNA sequences coding for the same CDR3. CDR3 protein: CASSLSGDYGYTF. The CDR3 nucleotides read TGTGCCAGCAGCTTAAGTGGGGACTATGGCTACACCTTC. The chain is built from TRBV7-9 and TRBJ1-2, with D hard to call. This CDR3 has 13 amino acids. V lost 2 bases, J lost 3 bases, and 7 bases lay in between. The germline CDR1 and CDR2 sequences are SEHNR and FQNEAQ (reference sequence).

This clone has a single count. The chain links TRBV5-1 to TRBJ2-3; D is possibly TRBD2 (5 bases). Deletions cut 3 bases from V and 4 bases from J, with 12 bases between. CDR1 is SGHRS, CDR2 YFSETQ, per germline. The CDR3 totals 14 residues. The DNA for the CDR3 is TGCGCCAGCAGCTCCGGTCCCGGGGCAGATACGCAGTATTTT. Its translation is CASSSGPGADTQYF.

The chain couples TRBV19 to TRBJ2-2; D is perhaps TRBD2 (5 bases). Germline CDR1 LNHDA, CDR2 SQIVND (reference sequence). The CDR3 totals 16 residues. The V and J ends lost 5 bases and 1 base respectively, with 14 bases between them. The CDR3 DNA follows: TGTGCCAGTAGTCAATCCCACGGGATGAACACCGGGGAGCTGTTTTTT. Protein: CASSQSHGMNTGELFF.

Comments on this clone: This CDR3 is also generated by other DNA sequences in the sample. This chain joins TRBV7-2 and TRBJ2-7; 8 nucleotides agree with TRBD1. J lost 3 bases, V lost 4 bases, and 2 bases had no gene match. The CDR3 extends over 13 amino acids. From germline, CDR1 is SGHTA and CDR2 FQGNSA. The CDR3 DNA sequence: TGTGCCAGCAGCTCCAGGGGGCGCTACGAGCAGTACTTC. Amino acid sequence: CASSSRGRYEQYF.

V and J are TRBV5-6 and TRBJ2-7; D remains unclear. Germline CDR1 and CDR2: SGHDT and YYEEEE. Deletions cut 1 base from V and 2 bases from J, with 10 bases between. The CDR3 is 14 residues long. CDR3 nucleotide sequence: TGTGCCAGCAGCTTGCTTTCCCTCCCCTACGAGCAGTACTTC. This codes for CASSLLSLPYEQYF.

On this clone: Other DNA sequences within the sample encode an identical CDR3. The rearrangement links TRBV5-1 to TRBJ1-1; D perhaps matches TRBD1 (6 bases). CDR1 and CDR2 (germline): SGHRS, YFSETQ. The germline V and J ends were trimmed by 4 bases and 0 bases, with 10 bases remaining between them. This CDR3 has 14 residues. The CDR3 loop reads CASSPGGLNTEAFF. The CDR3 bases are TGCGCCAGCAGCCCCGGGGGGCTGAACACTGAAGCTTTCTTT.

This clone is a singleton in its sample. V usage is TRBV11-2 and J usage is TRBJ2-5, with D unclear. The CDR3 has 16 amino acids. Per germline, CDR1 SGHAT and CDR2 FQNNGV. The ends were cut back, 6 bases at V and 1 base at J, with 18 bases in the middle. CDR3: CASRSSTGRFQETQYF. CDR3 nucleotides: TGTGCCAGCAGGTCCTCGACTGGACGGTTCCAAGAGACCCAGTACTTC.

The chain recombines TRBV7-8 with TRBJ2-1; TRBD2 matches at 7 bases. The CDR3 has 16 amino acids. CDR1 is SGHVS and CDR2 is FQNEAQ in the germline V gene. After removal of 2 bases from V and 1 base from J, the junction contained 5 bases not matched to a gene. The CDR3 bases are TGTGCCAGCAGCTTAATGTCCGGGGGGTCCTACAATGAGCAGTTCTTC. It yields the protein CASSLMSGGSYNEQFF.

The V gene is TRBV5-1, the J gene TRBJ2-5, with D perhaps TRBD2 (6 bases). Between the trimmed V and J ends, which lost 7 bases and 4 bases, there was a span of 14 bases. The CDR3 consists of 13 residues. Germline V gene sequence: CDR1 SGHRS, CDR2 YFSETQ. CDR3 sequence reads: CASGPLGGETQYF. In DNA form, the CDR3 reads TGCGCCAGCGGCCCCCTGGGGGGAGAGACCCAGTACTTC.